A single sample gave rise to the 4 T cell receptor beta chains below, sequenced in a study of shared clonotypes between healthy human individuals. Sequencing used immunoSEQ multiplex PCR; TCRdb keeps in-frame clones, though not all of them. The top ten hold around 0.4% of the sample, which has 2.3 million or so clones, more than 80% seen once. The sequencing sample was made of naive CD4+ T cells from PBMCs. As to subset: CD45RA+ positively selected. These receptors were collected from a man aged 18 to 29 in good health. Some clones in this sample may be carry-over from other donors' samples.

This clone appeared a single time. The chain is built from TRBV6-1 and TRBJ2-7, with D unresolved. V lost 4 bases, J lost 5 bases, and 12 bases lay in between. This CDR3 is 13 amino acids long. Germline values: CDR1 MNHNS, CDR2 SASEGT. The DNA of the CDR3 is TGTGCCAGCAGTGGGCAGGAAGTAAACGAGCAGTACTTC. Translating gives CASSGQEVNEQYF.

The J gene is TRBJ2-2, the V gene TRBV14; 8 positions match TRBD1. The germline V gene encodes CDR1 SGHDN and CDR2 FVKESK. CDR3 length equals 16 residues. J gave up 1 base and V 5 bases, and 6 bases lay outside the gene matches. For the CDR3, the DNA is TGTGCCAGCAGCTTCGACAGGGGCGAGAACACCGGGGAGCTGTTTTTT. As protein: CASSFDRGENTGELFF.

The CDR3 loop is CASSRDRPIFGNIQYF. The CDR3 nucleotides read TGTGCCAGCAGTCGGGACAGGCCTATTTTCGGTAACATTCAGTACTTC. V gene TRBV28 combines with J gene TRBJ2-4; 8 bases map to TRBD1. The CDR3 has 16 amino acids. After removal of 5 bases from V and 7 bases from J, the junction contained 13 bases not matched to a gene. Germline assignment: CDR1 MDHEN and CDR2 SYDVKM.

The chain couples TRBV2 to TRBJ1-1; D gene uncertain. Trimming left V 4 bases short and J 4 bases short, with 10 bases between. Germline CDR1 SNHLY, CDR2 FYNNEI. This CDR3 comprises 13 residues. CDR3 region: CASSVEAGTEAFF. Here the CDR3 DNA reads TGTGCCAGCAGTGTAGAGGCGGGCACTGAAGCTTTCTTT.